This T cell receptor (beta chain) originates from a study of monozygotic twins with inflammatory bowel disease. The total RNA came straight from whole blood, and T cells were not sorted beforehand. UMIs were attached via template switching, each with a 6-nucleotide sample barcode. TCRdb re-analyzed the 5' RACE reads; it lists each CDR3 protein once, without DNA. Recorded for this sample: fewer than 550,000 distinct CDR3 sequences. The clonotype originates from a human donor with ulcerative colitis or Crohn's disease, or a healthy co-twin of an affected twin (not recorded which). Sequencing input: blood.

This chain's CDR3 is CASRLGQGAYNEQFF. V gene TRBV5-1 combines with J gene TRBJ2-1; without DNA, the TCRdb call of TRBD1 cannot be checked. Germline V CDR1 and CDR2: SGHRS, YFSETQ. The length of the CDR3 is 15 residues.